The present TCR beta chain was sequenced within a study of cytomegalovirus exposure and HLA in healthy donors. Overall study context: Earlier, almost 120 million unique TCR beta sequences were recovered from approximately 180 million T cells by an analysis.

Whole-study results and caveats: In a later analysis, HLA-associated beta chains showed higher expansion and lower generation probabilities than comparable chains.

The CDR3 spans 16 residues. V dropped 4 bases and J dropped 6; count of bases not matched to a gene: 9. The germline V gene encodes CDR1 SGDLS and CDR2 YYNGEE. Researchers ran the PCR with 60 Vbeta and 13 Jbeta primers. Some clones are missing from TCRdb's copy, which holds only in-frame ones; the method was immunoSEQ multiplex PCR. The sample records over 85,000 clones, about 80% being singletons. About this clone: Its target is unknown.

This sequence originates from a man between 35 and 55 years old in good health and CMV-seronegative. Sequenced input: PBMCs. This chain links TRBV9 with TRBJ1-3, with 11 bases fitting TRBD1. CDR3 residues: CASSTSGQGVANTIYF. As DNA, the CDR3 is TGTGCCAGCAGCACGTCGGGACAGGGGGTGGCAAACACCATATATTTT.